Described below is a single T cell receptor (beta chain) sequence and its context. This clonotype has ten or more counts. Its antigen is still unknown. Per-nucleotide qualities are absent, and no much larger clonotype sits a single base away. Sequencing took place on an Illumina MiSeq. Profiling of the peripheral T cell repertoire was carried out for human TCRbeta genes. In the paper's pipeline: To account for variability over time, differences in clonotype abundance were tested using beta-binomial modelling. Expanded clonotypes were screened against the ImmuneCODE reference database of SARS-CoV-2-associated TCRs and mapped to viral genome regions. Additional repertoire analyses were carried out for TRBV gene usage, CDR3 length, CDR3 amino acid overlap between time points, clonotype abundance distributions and Jaccard similarity. The public reads were reprocessed in TCRdb via fastp at Q25 and MiXCR, keeping in-frame beta chains. Each entry is one CDR3 protein sequence, shown with its most common DNA and genes. TCRdb, not the original authors, processed these V and J calls. This sample lists approximately 240,000 distinct CDR3 sequences; around 26% were detected once. The top ten constitute under 7.5% of the sample.

The data are from a study of kidney transplant recipient with SARS-CoV-2 infection (dated by TCRdb to the early 2020s). The CDR3 sequence holds 17 residues, the cysteine and phenylalanine included. Kept here is only the CDR3 DNA, which spans 51 bases and is read in frame from base 1. The trim is 5 bases for V and 4 bases for J, with a gap of 23 bases between the germline ends. Per the germline V gene (reference sequence), LNHNV is the CDR1 and YYDKDF is the CDR2. Explained via the paper, the time point label denotes: pre-pandemic baseline sample and day 111 after first positive SARS-CoV-2 test. The specimen comprised a blood sample, sampled at baseline and on day 111 from a kidney transplant recipient. The chain employs TRBV15 and TRBJ1-2; no confident D gene assignment can be made. The receptor was isolated from a young adult male patient who had COVID-19 and was a kidney transplant recipient. After transplantation, some T cells may belong to the graft donor instead of the recipient. The CDR3 protein: CATSALKRCGKTYGYTF. At the DNA level, the sequence is TGTGCCACCAGCGCCCTAAAAAGGTGTGGAAAGACCTATGGCTACACCTTC.